This T cell receptor beta chain was documented in a study of blood T cell repertoires in COVID-19. The protocol was immunoSEQ multiplex PCR, while the TCRdb copy is restricted to in-frame clones and leaves out a portion. In the table there are a few hundred thousand clones, more than 90% of which are singletons. Germline-derived CDR1 and CDR2 are SNHLY and FYNNEI. Trimming left V 5 bases short and J 5 bases short, with 15 bases between. The CDR3 has 14 residues. This receptor was taken from a person aged 18 to 35 with COVID-19, enrolled during active disease. The chain is built from TRBV2 and TRBJ2-5, with D perhaps matching TRBD2 (6 bases). The sequencing input was peripheral blood. The CDR3 DNA sequence: TGTGCCAGCAGTTCTGGACTACCTGGGGAGACCCAGTACTTC. As protein: CASSSGLPGETQYF.